The rows below give T cell receptor beta chains drawn from one sample of a study of blood T cell repertoires in COVID-19. The data were produced by immunoSEQ multiplex PCR, yet TCRdb's version contains in-frame clones alone and is incomplete. The table includes under 60,000 clones, around four fifths detected once. Sequencing was done on a sample of peripheral blood. Receptor source: a human donor in a cohort sampled during active COVID-19. The CDR3 runs from the conserved cysteine through the conserved F or W. Fields, in order: J gene, D gene, V gene, clone size, CDR3 protein, CDR3 DNA. The D gene is left open where the match is weak. Size tells how often a clone was seen (once, few, many) or the class of an expanded clone, and some rows leave it out.

>TRBJ2-7|TRBD1|TRBV6-5|-
CASSYTDNRGLYEQYF
TGTGCCAGCAGTTACACCGACAACAGGGGGCTCTACGAGCAGTACTTC
>TRBJ2-1|TRBD1|TRBV4-2|few
CASSVRDRAYEQFF
TGTGCCAGCAGCGTCCGGGACAGGGCCTATGAGCAGTTCTTC
>TRBJ2-6|-|TRBV30|-
CAWSRDGRANVLTF
TGTGCCTGGAGTCGGGATGGTAGGGCCAACGTCCTGACTTTC
>TRBJ1-4|-|TRBV10-1|once
CASSGGGQGEKLFF
TGCGCCAGCAGTGGGGGGGGACAAGGAGAAAAACTGTTTTTT
>TRBJ2-5|TRBD2|TRBV4-3|-
CASSRYAGGARETQYF
TGCGCCAGCAGCCGGTACGCCGGGGGGGCCAGGGAGACCCAGTACTTC
>TRBJ1-6|-|TRBV13|few
CASSLRGGQLNSPLHF
TGTGCCAGCAGCTTAAGAGGCGGGCAGCTGAATTCACCCCTCCACTTT
>TRBJ2-7|TRBD1|TRBV6-5|-
CASSPGTGKYEQYF
TGTGCCAGCAGCCCAGGGACAGGAAAATACGAGCAGTACTTC
>TRBJ2-7|TRBD1|TRBV3-1/TRBV3-2|-
CASSQEDRDAYEQYF
TGTGCCAGCAGCCAAGAGGACAGGGACGCCTACGAGCAGTACTTC
>TRBJ2-3|TRBD1|TRBV14|-
CASSRRGQGAQYTQYF
TGTGCCAGCAGCCGCCGGGGACAGGGGGCCCAGTATACGCAGTATTTT
>TRBJ1-4|-|TRBV9|-
CASSVAGEGDEKLFF
TGTGCCAGCAGCGTAGCTGGGGAGGGGGATGAAAAACTGTTTTTT
>TRBJ2-3|TRBD2|TRBV18|-
CASSPRLAGGMDTQYF
TGTGCCAGCTCACCAAGACTAGCGGGGGGGATGGATACGCAGTATTTT
>TRBJ1-2|-|TRBV16|-
CASSQEDSSYGYTF
TGTGCCAGCAGCCAAGAGGACAGCTCTTATGGCTACACCTTC
>TRBJ2-2|-|TRBV5-1|-
CASSLGGRNTGELFF
TGCGCCAGCAGCTTGGGAGGGAGGAACACCGGGGAGCTGTTTTTT
>TRBJ2-1|-|TRBV5-3|-
CVRSFKVSSKWNEQFF
TGTGTCAGAAGCTTCAAGGTTTCTAGTAAGTGGAATGAGCAGTTCTTC
>TRBJ1-4|-|TRBV4-3|-
CASSATLLATNEKLFF
TGCGCCAGCAGCGCAACACTGCTAGCAACTAATGAAAAACTGTTTTTT
>TRBJ2-7|TRBD1|TRBV30|-
CAWDRASYEQYF
TGTGCCTGGGACAGGGCCTCCTACGAGCAGTACTTC
>TRBJ1-2|TRBD1|TRBV10-3|-
CAISGVQGGTHGYTF
TGTGCCATCAGTGGAGTTCAGGGGGGCACACATGGCTACACCTTC
>TRBJ1-4|TRBD1|TRBV28|-
CASRGQEKLFF
TGTGCCAGCAGGGGACAGGAAAAACTGTTTTTT
>TRBJ1-1|-|TRBV7-2|-
CASSSFNWGQGPEAFF
TGTGCCAGCAGTTCCTTCAACTGGGGCCAAGGACCTGAAGCTTTCTTT
>TRBJ2-2|-|TRBV10-3|-
CAAGNTGELFF
TGTGCCGCCGGGAACACCGGGGAGCTGTTTTTT
>TRBJ2-1|-|TRBV19|once
CASNGRGAANEQFF
TGTGCCAGTAATGGTAGGGGCGCAGCTAATGAGCAGTTCTTC
>TRBJ2-7|-|TRBV2|few
CASNLPTSYEQYF
TGTGCCAGCAACTTACCAACCTCCTACGAGCAGTACTTC
>TRBJ1-2|TRBD1|TRBV6-2/TRBV6-3|many
CASSSPGQSYGYTF
TGTGCCAGCAGCTCTCCGGGACAGAGCTATGGCTACACCTTC
>TRBJ2-7|TRBD1|TRBV15|-
CATSRERGQSYEQYF
TGTGCCACCAGCAGAGAGAGGGGACAGTCCTACGAGCAGTACTTC
>TRBJ2-4|TRBD2|TRBV5-6|-
CASTLPGGNIQYF
TGTGCCAGCACCCTTCCGGGGGGGAACATTCAGTACTTC
>TRBJ1-4|-|TRBV19|few
CASMERWSGEKLFF
TGTGCCAGTATGGAGAGGTGGAGTGGTGAAAAACTGTTTTTT
>TRBJ2-1|TRBD2|TRBV20-1|-
CSASSPGGYNEQFF
TGCAGTGCTAGTTCGCCGGGGGGGTACAATGAGCAGTTCTTC
>TRBJ2-1|-|TRBV30|-
CAWSVKGAYNEQFF
TGTGCCTGGAGTGTAAAAGGGGCCTACAATGAGCAGTTCTTC
>TRBJ1-1|-|TRBV5-4|-
CASSRIDRNTEAFF
TGTGCCAGCAGCAGGATTGACAGGAACACTGAAGCTTTCTTT
>TRBJ2-2|TRBD2|TRBV25-1|-
CASSEGTSGAEELFF
TGTGCCAGCAGTGAAGGGACTAGCGGGGCGGAGGAGCTGTTTTTT
>TRBJ2-4|-|TRBV5-1|-
CASSPEGNIQYF
TGCGCCAGCAGCCCCGAGGGAAACATTCAGTACTTC
>TRBJ2-7|-|TRBV5-4|-
CASSLDGSGYEQYF
TGTGCCAGCAGCTTGGACGGCAGCGGGTACGAGCAGTACTTC
>TRBJ2-1|TRBD2|TRBV4-3|-
CASPRCGGQYEQFF
TGCGCCAGCCCCCGGTGCGGGGGTCAGTATGAGCAGTTCTTC
>TRBJ2-1|TRBD2|TRBV7-9|-
CASSLVGGSSYNEQFF
TGTGCCAGCAGCTTAGTCGGGGGGTCCTCCTACAATGAGCAGTTCTTC
>TRBJ1-2|-|TRBV7-9|-
CASSSIHHSIYGYTF
TGTGCCAGCAGTTCGATCCACCACAGCATCTATGGCTACACCTTC
>TRBJ2-5|TRBD2|TRBV4-3|-
CASSQDRTRTLTQYF
TGCGCCAGCAGCCAAGATCGGACTAGAACGTTGACCCAGTACTTC
>TRBJ1-3|TRBD1|TRBV2|many
CASSEVGTGGNTIYF
TGTGCCAGCAGTGAAGTCGGGACAGGTGGAAACACCATATATTTT
>TRBJ1-1|-|TRBV9|-
CASSVGTYSEAFF
TGTGCCAGCAGCGTGGGGACTTATTCTGAAGCTTTCTTT
>TRBJ1-2|TRBD1|TRBV19|-
CASSTQGTGGKVHGYTF
TGTGCCAGTAGTACCCAAGGGACAGGGGGAAAGGTTCATGGCTACACCTTC
>TRBJ1-2|-|TRBV24-1|-
CATSDASAVYGYTF
TGTGCCACCAGTGATGCTTCGGCGGTCTATGGCTACACCTTC
>TRBJ2-1|TRBD1|TRBV7-9|-
CASSATGYSNNEQFF
TGTGCCAGCAGCGCGACAGGGTACTCCAACAATGAGCAGTTCTTC
>TRBJ2-1|-|TRBV30|-
CAWSVLPRDHPYGDEQFF
TGTGCCTGGAGTGTTCTCCCCCGAGACCACCCGTACGGAGATGAGCAGTTCTTC